These 25 T cell receptor beta chains came from one sample sequenced in a study of cytomegalovirus exposure and HLA in healthy donors. With 60 Vbeta and 13 Jbeta primers, the PCR was carried out. Some clones are missing from TCRdb's copy, which holds only in-frame ones; the method was immunoSEQ multiplex PCR. The table shows roughly 120,000 clones, with 65% to 90% occurring only once. The material sequenced was PBMCs. Every receptor here comes from a woman in her thirties or forties in good health and CMV-seronegative.

The V call is TRBV6-1, the J call TRBJ1-1; weak D call: TRBD1 (5 bases). Deletions cut 2 bases from V and 4 bases from J, with 14 bases between. This CDR3 is built from 15 residues. Germline V gene lookup returns CDR1 MNHNS and CDR2 SASEGT. CDR3 in amino acids: CASSELAGSGTEAFF. The CDR3 DNA sequence: TGTGCCAGCAGTGAACTGGCAGGGTCGGGCACTGAAGCTTTCTTT.

The chain couples TRBV19 to TRBJ2-7, with TRBD1 matching 8 bases. V shed 2 bases, J shed 2 bases, and the junction held 5 bases outside the gene matches. The CDR3 length is 15 residues. The germline CDR1 and CDR2 sequences are LNHDA and SQIVND (reference sequence). The CDR3 region is CASSIRQGPTYEQYF. CDR3 sequence (DNA): TGTGCCAGTAGTATAAGACAGGGGCCTACCTACGAGCAGTACTTC.

There are a few counts of this clone. The chain couples TRBV9 to TRBJ1-3; 8 bases are shared with TRBD1. The germline V gene encodes CDR1 SGDLS and CDR2 YYNGEE. This CDR3 region has 16 residues. V dropped 3 bases and J dropped 0; count of bases not matched to a gene: 5. In DNA, the CDR3 is TGTGCCAGCAGCGCGACAGGGGTCGGCTCTGGAAACACCATATATTTT. It yields the protein CASSATGVGSGNTIYF.

This chain connects TRBV7-9 to TRBJ1-1; TRBD1 matches 7 bases. Germline CDR1 SEHNR, CDR2 FQNEAQ (reference sequence). CDR3 length: 17 amino acids. The V segment lost 6 bases and the J segment 0 bases; nucleotides outside the gene matches: 13. The CDR3 here is CASRQTPMGQMNTEAFF. CDR3 sequence (DNA): TGTGCCAGCAGACAAACCCCAATGGGACAGATGAACACTGAAGCTTTCTTT.

The chain carries TRBV21-1 and TRBJ2-7; the table names TRBD1, a call not compared with the DNA. TRBV21-1 counts as a pseudogene. This CDR3 has 17 amino acids. The chain's CDR3 is CASSTSRTGGSGDEQYF. In DNA form, the CDR3 reads TGTGCCAGCAGCACTTCCCGGACAGGGGGTTCTGGTGACGAGCAGTACTTC.

In DNA, the CDR3 is TGTGCCAGCAGTGCACTAGCGGGGGGAGGAGGGGAGCTGTTTTTT. It codes for CASSALAGGGGELFF. The V call is TRBV6-1, the J call TRBJ2-2, with 12 bases fitting TRBD2. Per germline, CDR1 MNHNS and CDR2 SASEGT. CDR3 length equals 15 residues. With 4 bases clipped from V and 8 bases from J, the junction kept 5 bases outside the gene matches.

This chain connects TRBV11-2 to TRBJ2-2; the match to TRBD2 covers 11 bases. CDR3 size: 15 residues. CDR1 and CDR2 from the germline V gene are SGHAT and FQNNGV. With V trimmed by 5 bases and J by 5 bases, 4 bases remained unmatched. CDR3 DNA sequence: TGTGCCAGCAGCACGGGACTAGCGGTTACCGGGGAGCTGTTTTTT. Amino acids: CASSTGLAVTGELFF.

The gene calls are TRBV29-1 and TRBJ2-3, with D possibly TRBD1 on 5 matching bases. Trimming left V 7 bases short and J 0 bases short, with 11 bases between. The CDR3 has 13 residues. Germline CDR1 is SQVTM and CDR2 is ANQGSEA. CDR3 DNA sequence: TGCAGCGCCGACAGAGCAAGCACAGATACGCAGTATTTT. As protein: CSADRASTDTQYF.

V usage is TRBV11-2 and J usage is TRBJ2-6; TRBD2 aligns across 7 bases. Trimming took 3 bases from V and 0 from J; bases not matched to a gene: 5. The CDR3 covers 17 residues. The germline gives CDR1 SGHAT, CDR2 FQNNGV. The CDR3 protein is CASSLSSSGSGANVLTF. CDR3 nucleotide sequence: TGTGCCAGCAGCTTGAGCTCTAGCGGCTCTGGGGCCAACGTCCTGACTTTC.

The chain has TRBV6-6 and TRBJ2-5, with TRBD2 as a possible D gene (6 bases). Trimming took off 8 bases at V and 5 bases at J, with 15 bases between the two ends. Germline CDR1 reads MNHNY; CDR2 reads SVGAGI (reference sequence). CDR3 length: 13 residues. This chain's CDR3 is CASGKTSRETQYF. The CDR3 DNA reads TGTGCCAGCGGGAAGACTAGTCGGGAGACCCAGTACTTC.

This chain connects TRBV19 to TRBJ1-1, with 7 bases fitting TRBD1. There are 14 residues in the CDR3. With V trimmed by 7 bases and J by 5 bases, 10 bases remained unmatched. Germline values: CDR1 LNHDA, CDR2 SQIVND (reference sequence). The CDR3 DNA sequence: TGTGCCAGTACCGCCGACAGGGCTGTAACTGAAGCTTTCTTT. Its protein is CASTADRAVTEAFF.

To note about this clone: Other DNA sequences in the sample encode the same CDR3. The chain has TRBV5-1 and TRBJ1-3; tentative D call: TRBD1 (6 bases). The CDR3 totals 15 residues. Germline CDR1 SGHRS, CDR2 YFSETQ. V was clipped by 0 bases and J by 3 bases, with 10 bases between them. The CDR3 here is CASSLEGQSGNTIYF. CDR3 nucleotide sequence: TGCGCCAGCAGCTTGGAAGGACAGAGTGGAAACACCATATATTTT.

J is TRBJ2-3 and V is TRBV6-5; a weak D match, TRBD2 (6 bases). The germline gives CDR1 MNHEY, CDR2 SVGAGI. The germline V and J ends were trimmed by 6 bases and 0 bases, with 13 bases remaining between them. The CDR3 is 15 residues long. Here the CDR3 reads CASSDVRDSTDTQYF. In DNA form, the CDR3 reads TGTGCCAGCAGCGACGTGCGGGATAGCACAGATACGCAGTATTTT.

The rearrangement joins TRBV2 to TRBJ1-1; D not resolved. The CDR3 has 13 residues. The V end was cut by 8 bases, the J end by 0 bases, with 10 bases between. CDR1 is SNHLY, CDR2 FYNNEI, per germline. CDR3 region: CASRGGMNTEAFF. CDR3 sequence (DNA): TGTGCCAGCCGGGGTGGAATGAACACTGAAGCTTTCTTT.

The gene calls are TRBV13 and TRBJ2-7; 12 positions match TRBD2. The length of the CDR3 is 16 residues. Germline CDR1 reads PRHDT; CDR2 reads FYEKMQ (reference sequence). Losses at the gene ends were 0 bases for V and 2 bases for J; bases not matched to a gene: 2. In DNA form, the CDR3 reads TGTGCCAGCAGCTTAGGGGCTAGCGGGGGGGCCTACGAGCAGTACTTC. As protein: CASSLGASGGAYEQYF.

The rearrangement uses TRBV5-4 and TRBJ2-3; 7 positions match TRBD2. Germline V gene lookup returns CDR1 SGHNT and CDR2 YYREEE (reference sequence). Losses at the gene ends were 2 bases for V and 11 bases for J; bases not matched to a gene: 14. This CDR3 has 15 residues. The CDR3 reads CASSFTAGVTRGQYF. Here the CDR3 DNA reads TGTGCCAGCAGCTTTACCGCGGGAGTCACACGGGGGCAGTATTTT.

The rearrangement uses TRBV6-5 and TRBJ1-4, with D possibly being TRBD1 (5 bases). The CDR3 runs 14 residues. The germline CDR1 and CDR2 sequences are MNHEY and SVGAGI. Trimming took off 4 bases at V and 8 bases at J, with 14 bases between the two ends. The CDR3 DNA is TGTGCCAGCAGTTTTGGGGGGGGGAGGGAAAAACTGTTTTTT. Its translation: CASSFGGGREKLFF.

This clone was recorded only once. The V and J genes are TRBV28 and TRBJ2-1, with TRBD1 matching over 9 bases. From germline, CDR1 is MDHEN and CDR2 SYDVKM. This CDR3 is 14 amino acids long. V shed 11 bases and J 9 bases; nucleotides not matched to a gene: 14. CDR3 amino acids: CACKRDRVVGEQFF. CDR3 DNA: TGTGCCTGTAAACGGGACAGGGTTGTCGGTGAGCAGTTCTTC. The entire variable domain, with the rest obtained from reference TRBV28 and TRBJ2-1, is as follows: DVKVTQSSRYLVKRTGEKVFLECVQDMDHENMFWYRQDPGLGLRLIYFSYDVKMKEKGDIPEGYSVSREKKERFSLILESASTNQTSMYLCACKRDRVVGEQFFGPGTRLTVL.

This chain connects TRBV7-9 to TRBJ2-7; TRBD2 aligns across 14 bases. The CDR3 loop spans 15 amino acids. V was pared by 4 bases and J by 5 bases, with 4 bases of the junction left unmatched. CDR1 SEHNR and CDR2 FQNEAQ come from the germline V gene (reference sequence). CDR3 in DNA: TGTGCCAGCAGCTCCGGGACTAGCGGGAGAAACGAGCAGTACTTC. This translates into CASSSGTSGRNEQYF.

This clone was observed a single time. This chain joins TRBV7-9 and TRBJ2-7, with D tentatively TRBD2 (6 bases). This CDR3 has 15 amino acids. The V gene lost 5 bases and the J gene lost 5 bases, with 19 bases spanning the gap. Germline V CDR1 and CDR2: SEHNR, FQNEAQ (reference sequence). CDR3 amino acids: CASSPRRQGGHEQYF. The CDR3 bases are TGTGCCAGCAGCCCGAGAAGGCAGGGAGGCCACGAGCAGTACTTC.

This rearrangement joins TRBV7-2 to TRBJ2-2; 9 nucleotides align to TRBD1. The trim removed 5 bases at V and 6 bases at J, leaving 4 bases unmatched. In germline, CDR1 is SGHTA, CDR2 FQGNSA. This CDR3 comprises 14 residues. The CDR3 DNA follows: TGTGCCAGCAGCCTACAGGGGGCTGCCGGGGAGCTGTTTTTT. Translating gives CASSLQGAAGELFF.

V and J are TRBV28 and TRBJ1-5, with TRBD1 matching over 7 bases. CDR3 size: 13 residues. Germline V gene lookup returns CDR1 MDHEN and CDR2 SYDVKM. J lost 2 bases, V lost 11 bases, and 6 bases had no gene match. The CDR3 protein is CASQGIRNQPQHF. CDR3 in DNA: TGTGCCTCACAGGGGATCCGCAATCAGCCCCAGCATTTT.

V gene TRBV13 combines with J gene TRBJ2-5, with 9 bases identical to TRBD1. The DNA end is more similar to TRBJ2-7, so the J call may be wrong. This CDR3 contains 14 residues. The V gene's germline CDR1 is PRHDT and CDR2 FYEKMQ (reference sequence). The CDR3 region is CASSPGTGSYEQYF. In nucleotides, the CDR3 is TGTGCCAGCAGCCCCGGGACAGGGTCCTACGAGCAGTACTTC.

The V call is TRBV14, the J call TRBJ1-1; D might be TRBD1 (6 bases). Trimming cost V 2 bases and J 14 bases, with 24 bases left between them. The CDR3 length is 15 residues. Germline CDR1 SGHDN, CDR2 FVKESK. CDR3 protein: CASSQQNLRGAAVFF. Here the CDR3 DNA reads TGTGCCAGCAGCCAACAAAACCTCCGGGGGGCTGCCGTATTCTTT.

This clone showed up just once. This rearrangement joins TRBV7-2 to TRBJ1-1; 7 bases are shared with TRBD1. The J segment lost 4 bases and the V segment lost 4 bases, leaving 9 bases of the junction unmatched. This CDR3 contains 15 residues. Per the germline V gene, CDR1 is SGHTA and CDR2 is FQGNSA. This CDR3 is CASSSTGVGATEAFF. CDR3 bases: TGTGCCAGCAGCTCCACAGGGGTTGGGGCCACTGAAGCTTTCTTT.